The T cell receptor (beta chain) under discussion was sequenced for a study of shared T cell receptors in the human thymus. J lost 4 bases, V lost 4 bases, and 5 bases had no gene match. CDR1 and CDR2 (germline): PRHDT, FYEKMQ (reference sequence). The CDR3 is made up of 15 amino acids. The data were produced by immunoSEQ multiplex PCR, yet TCRdb's version contains in-frame clones alone and is incomplete. The table has some 720,000 clones, over 75% seen once. The sample was also reused in another study, on human thymus T cells. That study reports: Repertoires sampled from thymus and blood appeared biased in V and J gene usage.

The material sequenced was thymocytes. The genes are TRBV13 and TRBJ2-1; 9 bases are shared with TRBD1. The clonotype was recovered from a boy under two years old with a congenital heart defect. The CDR3 loop reads CASSCSGTGYNEQFF. DNA of the CDR3: TGTGCCAGCAGCTGTTCCGGGACAGGGTACAATGAGCAGTTCTTC. The full variable domain, rest sourced from reference TRBV13 and TRBJ2-1, is AAGVIQSPRHLIKEKRETATLKCYPIPRHDTVYWYQQGPGQDPQFLISFYEKMQSDKGSIPDRFSAQQFSDYHSELNMSSLELGDSALYFCASSCSGTGYNEQFFGPGTRLTVL.